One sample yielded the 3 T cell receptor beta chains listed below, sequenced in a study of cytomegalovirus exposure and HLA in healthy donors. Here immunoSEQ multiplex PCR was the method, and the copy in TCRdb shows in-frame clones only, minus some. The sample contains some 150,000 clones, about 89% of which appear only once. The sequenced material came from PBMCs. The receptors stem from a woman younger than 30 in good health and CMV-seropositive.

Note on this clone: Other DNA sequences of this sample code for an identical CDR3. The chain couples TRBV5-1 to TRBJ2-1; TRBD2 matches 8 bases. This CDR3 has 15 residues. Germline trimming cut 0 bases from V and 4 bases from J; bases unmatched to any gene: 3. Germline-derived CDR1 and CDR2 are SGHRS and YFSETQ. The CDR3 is CASSLGLAGYNEQFF. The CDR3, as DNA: TGCGCCAGCAGCTTGGGGCTAGCGGGTTACAATGAGCAGTTCTTC.

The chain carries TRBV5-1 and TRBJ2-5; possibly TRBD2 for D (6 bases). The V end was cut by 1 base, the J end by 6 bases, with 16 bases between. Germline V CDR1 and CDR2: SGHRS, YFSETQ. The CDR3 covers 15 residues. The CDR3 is CASSLTLTGGKTQYF. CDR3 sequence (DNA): TGCGCCAGCAGCTTGACCTTGACTGGGGGGAAGACCCAGTACTTC. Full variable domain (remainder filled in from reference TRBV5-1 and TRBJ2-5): KAGVTQTPRYLIKTRGQQVTLSCSPISGHRSVSWYQQTPGQGLQFLFEYFSETQRNKGNFPGRFSGRQFSNSRSEMNVSTLELGDSALYLCASSLTLTGGKTQYFGPGTRLLVL.

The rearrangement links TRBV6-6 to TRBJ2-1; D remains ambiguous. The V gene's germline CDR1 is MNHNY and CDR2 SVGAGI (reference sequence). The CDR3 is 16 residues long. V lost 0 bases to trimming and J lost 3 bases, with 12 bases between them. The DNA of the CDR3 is TGTGCCAGCAGTTACTCCCCCGCGGAAAGCTACAATGAGCAGTTCTTC. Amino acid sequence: CASSYSPAESYNEQFF.